This TCR beta chain is from a study of blood T cells in healthy people across ages. Findings and limits, study-wide: Donor CMV status, an unknown factor, possibly confounded changes in expanded clonotypes. The recorded TCR beta diversity per million T cells decreased in a roughly linear manner with age. More naive CD4+ cells and higher diversity marked long-lived donors relative to aged donors.

The CDR3 loop spans 14 amino acids. Trimming removed 6 bases from V and 8 bases from J, with 17 bases in between. Germline loops: CDR1 SNHLY, CDR2 FYNNEI. In the case of this clonotype: No antigen is known for it.

A sample-barcoded 5' primer and a J-beta primer mix were used in a second PCR of roughly 6 to 11 cycles. Using its own MiXCR run on the 5' RACE reads, TCRdb lists one record per CDR3 protein. This sample carries 1.8 million or so distinct CDR3 sequences, about two fifths of them seen once, and the ten largest clones take 20% to 25%. Specimen: blood. The chain has TRBV2 and TRBJ2-1; tentatively, D is TRBD2 (6 bases). The TCR comes from a human donor in good health. In nucleotides, the CDR3 is TGTGCCAGCAGAATAGATAGGGACTTTGATGAGCAGTTCTTC. This gives the protein CASRIDRDFDEQFF.